This TCR beta chain was sequenced during a study of human T cells and chemical hapten exposure. Study summary: Patients, chiefly female, had alopecia areata, totalis or universalis.

Trimming shortened V by 0 bases and J by 4 bases, and 13 bases separated the two germline ends. The CDR3 totals 15 residues. CDR1 and CDR2 from the germline V gene are LGHNA and YSLEER. The time point denotes: patch test 1, 2 weeks after DPC sensitization. Treatment of the sample: therapeutic diphenylcyclopropenone sensitization with weekly scalp DPC. Blood sampling occurred before each patch-test application. TCRdb reanalysed the RACE reads using MiXCR and keeps one entry per CDR3 protein. In the table there are 150,000 to 200,000 distinct CDR3 sequences, more than 12% of which are singletons. This clonotype was seen more than once but under ten times.

This sequence originates from a woman under 40 with alopecia areata. Some clones in this sample may be carry-over from other donors' samples. The chain carries TRBV4-3 and TRBJ2-7, with D possibly matching TRBD2 (5 bases). The sample in question was whole blood, obtained in connection with sensitization to the hapten diphenylcyclopropenone (DPC). The CDR3 nucleotides are TGCGCCAGCAGCCAAGATCGGGGTTGGAGTTACGAGCAGTACTTC. Translation: CASSQDRGWSYEQYF.